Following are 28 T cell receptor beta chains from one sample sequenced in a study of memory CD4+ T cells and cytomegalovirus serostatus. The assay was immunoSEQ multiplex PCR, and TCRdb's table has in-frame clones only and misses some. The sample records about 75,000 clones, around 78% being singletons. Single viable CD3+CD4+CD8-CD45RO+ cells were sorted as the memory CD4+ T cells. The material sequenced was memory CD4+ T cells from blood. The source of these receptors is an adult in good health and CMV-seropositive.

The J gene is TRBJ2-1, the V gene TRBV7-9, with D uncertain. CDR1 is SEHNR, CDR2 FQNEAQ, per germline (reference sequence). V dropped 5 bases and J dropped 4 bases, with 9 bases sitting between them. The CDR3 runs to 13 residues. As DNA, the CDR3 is TGTGCCAGCAGCCTCGGCCCGTACAATGAGCAGTTCTTC. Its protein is CASSLGPYNEQFF.

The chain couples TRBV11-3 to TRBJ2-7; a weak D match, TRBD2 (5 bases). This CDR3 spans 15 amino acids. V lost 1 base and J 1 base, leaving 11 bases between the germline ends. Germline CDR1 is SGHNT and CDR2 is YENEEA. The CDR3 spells CASSLGGERSYEQYV. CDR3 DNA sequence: TGTGCCAGCAGCTTAGGAGGTGAGCGGTCCTACGAGCAGTACGTC.

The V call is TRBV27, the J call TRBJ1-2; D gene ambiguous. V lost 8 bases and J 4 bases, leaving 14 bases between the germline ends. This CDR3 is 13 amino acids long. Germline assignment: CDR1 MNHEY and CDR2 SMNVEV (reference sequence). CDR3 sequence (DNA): TGTGCCAGCTGGTCCGCAGACACCTATGGCTACACCTTC. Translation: CASWSADTYGYTF.

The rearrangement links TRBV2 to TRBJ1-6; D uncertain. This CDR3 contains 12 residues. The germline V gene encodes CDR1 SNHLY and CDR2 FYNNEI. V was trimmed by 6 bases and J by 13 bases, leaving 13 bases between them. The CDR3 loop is CASRSGTGPLHF. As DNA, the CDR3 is TGTGCCAGCAGGTCAGGAACCGGGCCCCTCCACTTT.

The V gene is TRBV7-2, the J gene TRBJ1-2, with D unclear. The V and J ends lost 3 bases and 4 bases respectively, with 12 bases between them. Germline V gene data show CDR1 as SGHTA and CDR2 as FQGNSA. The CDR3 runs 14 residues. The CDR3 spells CASSFLPTPYGYTF. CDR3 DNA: TGTGCCAGCAGCTTTCTTCCGACGCCCTATGGCTACACCTTC.

The CDR3 spells CASSIGTSGRGETQYF. CDR3 bases: TGTGCCAGTAGTATAGGGACTAGCGGGAGAGGAGAGACCCAGTACTTC. The genes are TRBV19 and TRBJ2-5, with 13 bases fitting TRBD2. The V and J ends lost 1 base and 4 bases, in that order; junction bases with no gene match: 3. The length of the CDR3 is 16 residues. Germline CDR1 LNHDA, CDR2 SQIVND (reference sequence).

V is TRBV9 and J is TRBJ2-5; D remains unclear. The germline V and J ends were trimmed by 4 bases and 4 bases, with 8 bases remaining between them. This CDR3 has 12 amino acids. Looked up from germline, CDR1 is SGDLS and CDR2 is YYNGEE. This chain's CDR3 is CASSQSAETQYF. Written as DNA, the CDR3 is TGTGCCAGCAGCCAATCGGCAGAGACCCAGTACTTC.

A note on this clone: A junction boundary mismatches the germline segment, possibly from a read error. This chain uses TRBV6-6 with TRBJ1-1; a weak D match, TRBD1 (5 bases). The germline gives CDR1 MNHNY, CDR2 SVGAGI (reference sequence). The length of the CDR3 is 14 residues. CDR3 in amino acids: CASSYSRVNTEAFF. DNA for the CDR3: TGTGCCAGCAGTTACTCCAGGGTGAATACTGAAGCTTTCTTT.

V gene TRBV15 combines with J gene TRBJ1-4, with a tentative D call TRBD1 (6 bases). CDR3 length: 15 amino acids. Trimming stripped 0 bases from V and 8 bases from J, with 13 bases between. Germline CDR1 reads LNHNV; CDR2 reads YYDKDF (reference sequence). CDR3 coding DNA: TGTGCCACCAGCAGAGATGGGGGCGCCAGGGAAAAACTGTTTTTT. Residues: CATSRDGGAREKLFF.

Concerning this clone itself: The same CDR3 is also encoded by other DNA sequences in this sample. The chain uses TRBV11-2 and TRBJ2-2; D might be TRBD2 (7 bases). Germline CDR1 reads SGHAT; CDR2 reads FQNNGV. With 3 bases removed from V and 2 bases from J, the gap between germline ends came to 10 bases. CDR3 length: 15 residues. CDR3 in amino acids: CASSFGGANTGELFF. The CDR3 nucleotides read TGTGCCAGCAGCTTTGGGGGGGCTAACACCGGGGAGCTGTTTTTT.

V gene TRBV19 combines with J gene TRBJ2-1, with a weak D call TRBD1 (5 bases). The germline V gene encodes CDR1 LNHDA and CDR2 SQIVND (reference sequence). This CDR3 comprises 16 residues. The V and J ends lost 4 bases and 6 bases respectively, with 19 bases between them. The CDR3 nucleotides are TGTGCCAGTAGTAGGTGGGAAGGGGTGCCCTCCAATGAGCAGTTCTTC. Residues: CASSRWEGVPSNEQFF.

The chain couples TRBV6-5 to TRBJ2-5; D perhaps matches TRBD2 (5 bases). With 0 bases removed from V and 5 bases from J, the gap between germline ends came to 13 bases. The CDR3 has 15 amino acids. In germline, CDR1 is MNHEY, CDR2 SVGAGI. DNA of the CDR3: TGTGCCAGCAGTTACTCCTGGAGGTCCGGGGAGACCCAGTACTTC. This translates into CASSYSWRSGETQYF.

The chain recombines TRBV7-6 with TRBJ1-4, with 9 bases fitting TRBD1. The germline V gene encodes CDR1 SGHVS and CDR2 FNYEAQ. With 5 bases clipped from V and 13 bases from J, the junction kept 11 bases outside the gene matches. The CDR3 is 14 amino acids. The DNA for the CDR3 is TGTGCCAGCAGCCCTGAAGGGACAGGGAGGGGACTGTTTTTT. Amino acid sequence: CASSPEGTGRGLFF.

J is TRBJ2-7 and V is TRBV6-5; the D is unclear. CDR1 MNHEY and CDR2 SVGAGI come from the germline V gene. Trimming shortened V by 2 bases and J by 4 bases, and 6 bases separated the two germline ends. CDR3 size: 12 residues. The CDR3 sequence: CASSYDAYEQYF. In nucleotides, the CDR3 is TGTGCCAGCAGTTACGACGCGTACGAGCAGTACTTC.

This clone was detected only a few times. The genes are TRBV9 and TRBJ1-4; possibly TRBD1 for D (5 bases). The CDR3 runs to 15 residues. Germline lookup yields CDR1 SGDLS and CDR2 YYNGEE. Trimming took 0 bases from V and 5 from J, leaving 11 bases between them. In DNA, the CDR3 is TGTGCCAGCAGCGTAGCTACGGGGGAGAATGAAAAACTGTTTTTT. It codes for CASSVATGENEKLFF.

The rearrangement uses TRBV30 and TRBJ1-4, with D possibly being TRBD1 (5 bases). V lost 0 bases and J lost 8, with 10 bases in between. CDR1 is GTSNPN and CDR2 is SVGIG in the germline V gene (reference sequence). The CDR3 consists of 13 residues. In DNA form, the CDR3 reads TGTGCCTGGAGTGTACAGGTTGGCGAAAAACTGTTTTTT. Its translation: CAWSVQVGEKLFF.

CDR3 loop: CAWSLQLDTQYF. CDR3 coding DNA: TGTGCCTGGAGTCTACAATTGGATACGCAGTATTTT. V is TRBV30 and J is TRBJ2-3; D uncertain. There are 12 residues in the CDR3. The germline V gene encodes CDR1 GTSNPN and CDR2 SVGIG (reference sequence). The V gene lost 2 bases and the J gene lost 6 bases, with 9 bases spanning the gap.

This chain's CDR3 is CASTHRGRNTGELFF. As DNA, the CDR3 is TGCGCCAGCACCCATCGGGGGAGGAACACCGGGGAGCTGTTTTTT. The chain recombines TRBV10-2 with TRBJ2-2, with D possibly TRBD2 on 6 matching bases. The CDR3 extends over 15 amino acids. Trimming removed 7 bases from V and 1 base from J, with 13 bases in between. Germline V CDR1 and CDR2: WSHSY, SAAADI.

The chain's CDR3 is CASSYSRGSHEQFF. The DNA of the CDR3 is TGTGCCAGCAGTTACTCGAGGGGGTCCCATGAGCAGTTCTTC. The chain carries TRBV6-5 and TRBJ2-1, with a possible D match to TRBD1 (6 bases). V was pared by 0 bases and J by 8 bases, with 11 bases between. CDR3 size: 14 residues. Looked up from germline, CDR1 is MNHEY and CDR2 is SVGAGI.

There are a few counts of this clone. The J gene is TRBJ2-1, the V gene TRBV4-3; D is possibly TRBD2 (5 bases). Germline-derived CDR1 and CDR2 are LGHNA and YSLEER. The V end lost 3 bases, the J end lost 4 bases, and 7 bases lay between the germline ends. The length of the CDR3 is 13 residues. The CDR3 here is CASSQGAYNEQFF. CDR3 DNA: TGCGCCAGCAGCCAGGGAGCGTACAATGAGCAGTTCTTC.

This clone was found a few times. The DNA for the CDR3 is TGTGCCAGCAGCTTAACGACTAAATACGAGCAGTACGTC. Translated: CASSLTTKYEQYV. The rearrangement links TRBV7-8 to TRBJ2-7; TRBD2 is a possible D gene (5 bases). Per germline, CDR1 SGHVS and CDR2 FQNEAQ. Trimming took off 2 bases at V and 4 bases at J, with 9 bases between the two ends. This CDR3 contains 13 residues.

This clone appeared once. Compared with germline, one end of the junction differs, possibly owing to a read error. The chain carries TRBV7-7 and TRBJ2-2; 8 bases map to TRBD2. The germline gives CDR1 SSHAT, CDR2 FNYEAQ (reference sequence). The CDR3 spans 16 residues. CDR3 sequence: CASSLRTSLNTGELFF. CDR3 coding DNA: TGTGCTAGCAGCCTTAGGACTAGCCTGAACACCGGGGAGCTGTTTTTT.

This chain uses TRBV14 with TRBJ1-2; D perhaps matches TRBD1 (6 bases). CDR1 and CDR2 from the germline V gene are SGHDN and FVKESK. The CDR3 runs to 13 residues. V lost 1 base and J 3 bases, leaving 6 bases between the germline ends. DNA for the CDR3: TGTGCCAGCAGCCAAGGGACAGACTATGGCTACACCTTC. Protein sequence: CASSQGTDYGYTF.

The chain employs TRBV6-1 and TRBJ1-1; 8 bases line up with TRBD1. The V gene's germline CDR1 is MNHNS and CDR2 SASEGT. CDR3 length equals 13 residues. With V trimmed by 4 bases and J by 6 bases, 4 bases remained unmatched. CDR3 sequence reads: CASSGTGLSEAFF. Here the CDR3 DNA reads TGTGCCAGCAGTGGGACAGGGTTGTCTGAAGCTTTCTTT.

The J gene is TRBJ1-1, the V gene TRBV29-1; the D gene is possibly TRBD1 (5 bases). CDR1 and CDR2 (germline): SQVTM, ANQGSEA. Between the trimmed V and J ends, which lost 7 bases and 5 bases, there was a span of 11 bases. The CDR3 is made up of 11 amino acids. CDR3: CSGGAGTEAFF. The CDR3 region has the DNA TGCAGCGGAGGGGCGGGGACTGAAGCTTTCTTT.

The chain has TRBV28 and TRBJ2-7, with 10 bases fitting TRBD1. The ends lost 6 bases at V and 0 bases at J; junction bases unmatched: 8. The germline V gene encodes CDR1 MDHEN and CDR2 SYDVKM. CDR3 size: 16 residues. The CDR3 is CASRSQGQGSSYEQYF. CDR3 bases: TGTGCCAGCAGATCCCAGGGACAGGGGAGCTCCTACGAGCAGTACTTC.

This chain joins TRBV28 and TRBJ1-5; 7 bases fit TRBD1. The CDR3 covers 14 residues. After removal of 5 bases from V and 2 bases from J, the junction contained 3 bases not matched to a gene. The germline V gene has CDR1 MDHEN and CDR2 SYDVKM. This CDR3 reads CASSRQGGNQPQHF. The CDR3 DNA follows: TGTGCCAGCAGTCGACAGGGTGGCAATCAGCCCCAGCATTTT.

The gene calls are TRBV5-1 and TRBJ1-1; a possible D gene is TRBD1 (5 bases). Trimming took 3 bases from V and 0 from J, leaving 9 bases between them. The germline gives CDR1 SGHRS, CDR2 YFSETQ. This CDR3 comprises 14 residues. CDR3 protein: CASSWDGLNTEAFF. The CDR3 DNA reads TGCGCCAGCAGCTGGGACGGGCTGAACACTGAAGCTTTCTTT.